A single T cell receptor beta chain is shown here with its context. The data were obtained in a study of metastatic and nonmetastatic thyroid tumors. TCRdb re-clonotyped the PCR reads via MiXCR. Here the sample spans under 35,000 clones, around 20% being singletons. Among the patients, none had received any treatment before thyroid surgery. The CDR3 sequence is 18 residues long. CDR1 MNHEY and CDR2 SVGEGT come from the germline V gene. Trimming removed 3 bases from V and 0 bases from J; junction bases left unmatched: 10. This clonotype was sampled from a female donor with papillary thyroid cancer or a benign thyroid nodule (not recorded which). Some clones in this sample may be carry-over from other donors' samples. The chain is built from TRBV6-2 or TRBV6-3 and TRBJ1-1, with 10 bases aligning to TRBD1. Sequenced input: blood. Written as DNA, the CDR3 is TGTGCCAGCAGTTATAACCATGGGACAGGGGCTATGAACACTGAAGCTTTCTTT. Residues: CASSYNHGTGAMNTEAFF.